This entry concerns a single T cell receptor beta chain. This specimen belongs to a study of blood T cell repertoires in COVID-19. Study-level information: T cells, B-cell-depleted T cells, or PBMCs supplied cDNA or gDNA.

The J segment lost 4 bases and the V segment lost 7 bases, leaving 19 bases of the junction unmatched. Germline-derived CDR1 and CDR2 are GTSNPN and SVGIG (reference sequence). This CDR3 is 18 amino acids long. The data were produced by immunoSEQ multiplex PCR, yet TCRdb's version contains in-frame clones alone and is incomplete. The sample consists of around 270,000 clones, around 86% of them appearing once. The sequence was collected from a woman aged 60-75 years with COVID-19, enrolled during active disease. This chain joins TRBV30 and TRBJ2-2; 9 positions match TRBD1. What was sequenced was peripheral blood. This CDR3 reads CASKRRHDGTGSTGELFF. In DNA form, the CDR3 reads TGTGCCTCTAAACGTCGGCACGACGGGACAGGGAGCACCGGGGAGCTGTTTTTT.